This T cell receptor beta chain was retrieved from a study of lymphopenia after photon versus proton radiotherapy. Overall study results and limits: Better survival with proton therapy was suggested as possible, not demonstrated. Under photons, naive T cells and diversity fell while effector/memory populations rose. Post-nadir diversity loss with photons came from oligoclonal expansion, particularly CD8+ Temra cells.

About this clone itself: The antigen remains unidentified.

Method: immunoSEQ multiplex PCR; TCRdb's copy keeps in-frame clones and lacks some. The sample contains 15,000 to 20,000 clones, 80% to 90% of which appear only once. This CDR3 has 14 residues. Germline CDR1 and CDR2: LNHDA and SQIVND (reference sequence). Trimming removed 3 bases at V and 4 bases at J, with 12 bases between. The source was peripheral blood, collected from a patient treated with proton-based radiotherapy. The TCR sequence derives from a man between 65 and 85 years old with pancreatic cancer. The chain is built from TRBV19 and TRBJ1-1; tentative D call: TRBD1 (6 bases). The CDR3 region has the DNA TGTGCCAGTAGTATGGAACAGGGTTCCACTGAAGCTTTCTTT. Translation: CASSMEQGSTEAFF.